Each of the 4 T cell receptor beta chains below was sequenced from the same sample in a study of shared clonotypes between healthy human individuals. TCRdb's table, derived via immunoSEQ multiplex PCR, lists solely in-frame clones and lacks some. The repertoire holds about 520,000 clones, over 70% seen once, with 9.5% to 15% in the top ten. Material for sequencing was PBMCs. The receptors originated from a woman in her 40s in good health. Some clones in this sample may be carry-over from other donors' samples.

This chain uses TRBV27 with TRBJ2-5; the match to TRBD2 covers 8 bases. The trim removed 5 bases at V and 1 base at J, leaving 6 bases unmatched. CDR3 size: 15 residues. Germline V lookup: CDR1 MNHEY, CDR2 SMNVEV (reference sequence). The CDR3 DNA sequence: TGTGCCAGCAGTCAGACTAGCGCATTCCAAGAGACCCAGTACTTC. Its protein is CASSQTSAFQETQYF.

The CDR3 sequence is CASSERGQGGYEQYF. The CDR3 DNA reads as TGTGCCAGCAGTGAACGGGGGCAGGGGGGCTACGAGCAGTACTTC. This chain uses TRBV2 with TRBJ2-7, with D perhaps TRBD1 (7 bases). Germline loops: CDR1 SNHLY, CDR2 FYNNEI. The CDR3 is made up of 15 amino acids. The V end was cut by 2 bases, the J end by 3 bases, with 14 bases between. The full variable domain, with the rest looked up from reference TRBV2 and TRBJ2-7, is EPEVTQTPSHQVTQMGQEVILRCVPISNHLYFYWYRQILGQKVEFLVSFYNNEISEKSEIFDDQFSVERPDGSNFTLKIRSTKLEDSAMYFCASSERGQGGYEQYFGPGTRLTVT.

On this clone: Germline is not matched at one junction end, which may reflect a read error. This rearrangement joins TRBV7-7 to TRBJ2-5; D perhaps matches TRBD1 (5 bases). CDR3 length equals 14 residues. Germline V gives CDR1 SSHAT, CDR2 FNYEAQ (reference sequence). CDR3 nucleotide sequence: TGTGCTAGCAGCGTCGCAGGGTGGCGAGAGACCCAGTACTTC. Protein: CASSVAGWRETQYF.

The chain uses TRBV7-9 and TRBJ2-7, with D unresolved. The ends were cut back, 0 bases at V and 5 bases at J, with 23 bases in the middle. The CDR3 contains 18 residues. Germline V gene sequence: CDR1 SEHNR, CDR2 FQNEAQ (reference sequence). The CDR3 region is CASSLAFGSGRAWDEQYF. CDR3 coding DNA: TGTGCCAGCAGCTTAGCATTCGGTTCTGGACGGGCTTGGGACGAGCAGTACTTC.